Listed below are T cell receptor beta chains from one sample, sequenced in a study of T cell changes during pregnancy in multiple sclerosis. The protocol was immunoSEQ multiplex PCR, while the TCRdb copy is restricted to in-frame clones and leaves out a portion. The table lists tens of thousands of clones, approximately 92% of them singletons. Sample: peripheral blood, taken in the first trimester of pregnancy. The source of these receptors is a female donor with multiple sclerosis, enrolled in a pregnancy study. Both conserved end residues are part of each CDR3. Each record gives: clone size, V gene, D gene, J gene, CDR3 protein, CDR3 DNA. The D gene is left open where the match is weak. The size field is filled for only some rows; it gives once, few, many or a size class.

NA	TRBV7-2	TRBD2	TRBJ2-2	CASSLLAGGPNTGELFF	TGTGCCAGCAGCTTACTGGCGGGGGGCCCCAACACCGGGGAGCTGTTTTTT
NA	TRBV21-1	NA	TRBJ1-2	CASSKDDRGGYTF	TGTGCCAGCAGCAAAGACGACAGGGGTGGCTACACCTTC
NA	TRBV6-1	NA	TRBJ2-7	CASSERGGVSYEQYF	TGTGCCAGCAGTGAAAGGGGCGGTGTCTCCTACGAGCAGTACTTC
few	TRBV4-2	NA	TRBJ1-1	CASSQGGRRAFF	TGTGCCAGCAGCCAAGGTGGGCGGAGGGCTTTCTTT
NA	TRBV7-3	NA	TRBJ1-2	CASSWSGPPGGDGYTF	TGTGCCAGCAGCTGGTCCGGGCCTCCCGGAGGGGATGGCTACACCTTC
NA	TRBV4-3	NA	TRBJ2-5	CASSPRGPGEQETQYF	TGCGCCAGCAGCCCCCGAGGACCCGGGGAGCAAGAGACCCAGTACTTC
NA	TRBV18	TRBD1	TRBJ1-4	CASSPGQGTNEKLFF	TGTGCCAGCTCACCCGGACAGGGAACTAATGAAAAACTGTTTTTT
NA	TRBV7-3	TRBD2	TRBJ2-2	CASSLGLVGNTGELFF	TGTGCCAGCAGCTTGGGACTAGTGGGGAACACCGGGGAGCTGTTTTTT
NA	TRBV5-1	NA	TRBJ2-1	CASSLGGSSYNEQFF	TGCGCCAGCAGTCTAGGGGGAAGCTCCTACAATGAGCAGTTCTTC
NA	TRBV6-1	TRBD1	TRBJ1-5	CASSEAGGPYQPQHF	TGTGCCAGCAGTGAAGCAGGGGGCCCCTATCAGCCCCAGCATTTT
NA	TRBV19	TRBD2	TRBJ2-5	CASSMGGAGETQYF	TGTGCCAGTAGTATGGGAGGGGCCGGAGAGACCCAGTACTTC
NA	TRBV7-3	TRBD1	TRBJ1-1	CASSPQPGQEAFF	TGTGCCAGCAGCCCACAACCGGGACAGGAAGCTTTCTTT
NA	TRBV29-1	NA	TRBJ1-2	CSVVGGALYGYTF	TGCAGCGTTGTGGGAGGGGCCCTCTATGGCTACACCTTC
many	TRBV6-4	TRBD1	TRBJ2-1	CASSAGGEDYNEQFF	TGTGCCAGCAGTGCAGGGGGCGAGGATTACAATGAGCAGTTCTTC
NA	TRBV27	TRBD2	TRBJ2-5	CASSSRLAGERETQYF	TGTGCCAGCAGTTCTCGACTAGCGGGGGAGCGAGAGACCCAGTACTTC
NA	TRBV5-5	NA	TRBJ2-7	CASSSVAYEQYF	TGTGCCAGCAGCTCCGTTGCCTACGAGCAGTACTTC
NA	TRBV6-1	NA	TRBJ1-1	CASRGDKTEAFF	TGTGCCAGCAGGGGGGACAAAACTGAAGCTTTCTTT
NA	TRBV10-3	TRBD2	TRBJ2-7	CAISESLAGYEQYF	TGTGCCATCAGTGAGAGTCTAGCGGGGTACGAGCAGTACTTC
NA	TRBV18	TRBD2	TRBJ2-3	CASSPPTSRTDTQYF	TGTGCCAGCTCACCACCGACTAGCCGCACAGATACGCAGTATTTT